This T cell receptor (beta chain) was captured in a study of T cells after posttransplantation cyclophosphamide. General observations from the study: TRB overlap between skin or GI tissue T cells and blood was limited.

Cells defined as naive were viable CD3+CD4+ or CD3+CD8+ and CCR7+CD45RA+CD45RO-CD95-CD27+CD28+. TCRdb's copy holds only in-frame clones and misses some; the assay was immunoSEQ multiplex PCR. The sample holds around 9,100 clones, nearly 98% seen once. On this clone itself: The antigen remains unidentified.

Sequences were obtained from naive CD4+ T cells sorted from PBMCs. This receptor was obtained from a woman in her sixties or seventies in good health, CMV-negative, and a related stem cell transplant donor.

This CDR3 is CASSSGLAGGKNTGELFF. The DNA for the CDR3 is TGCGCCAGCAGCTCGGGGCTAGCGGGAGGAAAGAACACCGGGGAGCTGTTTTTT. The rearrangement joins TRBV5-1 to TRBJ2-2; 11 bases match TRBD2. V dropped 3 bases and J dropped 1; count of bases not matched to a gene: 8. Germline V gene lookup returns CDR1 SGHRS and CDR2 YFSETQ. The CDR3 is made up of 18 amino acids.